The 18 T cell receptor beta chains below come from one sample, sequenced in a study of cytotoxic CD8 clonotypes in ibrutinib-treated CLL. TCRdb keeps only in-frame clones here, not all; method: immunoSEQ multiplex PCR. The sample lists approximately 300,000 clones, more than 65% occurring once. Sequencing was performed on PBMCs, taken before ibrutinib treatment. These receptor sequences come from a human donor with chronic lymphocytic leukemia.

This chain connects TRBV5-1 to TRBJ1-1, with D perhaps matching TRBD1 (5 bases). Trimming pared 4 bases from V and 1 base from J, leaving 11 bases between. Germline loops: CDR1 SGHRS, CDR2 YFSETQ. The CDR3 totals 14 residues. CDR3 amino acids: CASSEGPRNTEAFF. In DNA, the CDR3 is TGCGCCAGCAGCGAGGGACCCCGGAACACTGAAGCTTTCTTT.

V and J are TRBV7-2 and TRBJ2-2, with 11 bases identical to TRBD2. The germline CDR1 and CDR2 sequences are SGHTA and FQGNSA. The length of the CDR3 is 16 residues. V lost 5 bases and J lost 8; bases outside the gene matches: 10. The CDR3 nucleotides are TGTGCCAGCAGCCTGATGACTAGCGGGACTGCGGGGGAGCTGTTTTTT. Residues: CASSLMTSGTAGELFF.

J is TRBJ2-3 and V is TRBV5-6, with no clear D. This CDR3 is built from 13 residues. Per germline, CDR1 SGHDT and CDR2 YYEEEE. V lost 2 bases, J lost 6 bases, and 10 bases lay in between. The CDR3 protein is CASSFQTSDTQYF. The DNA of the CDR3 is TGTGCCAGCAGCTTCCAGACATCGGATACGCAGTATTTT.

This clone came up once. The chain combines TRBV27 with TRBJ2-2; D unresolved. The CDR3 runs to 14 residues. The V gene lost 7 bases and the J gene lost 5 bases, with 14 bases spanning the gap. Germline V lookup: CDR1 MNHEY, CDR2 SMNVEV (reference sequence). The CDR3 loop reads CASTWTWRTGELFF. The CDR3 nucleotides are TGTGCCAGCACCTGGACGTGGCGAACCGGGGAGCTGTTTTTT.

This clone showed up just a few times. V is TRBV7-2 and J is TRBJ2-5; D perhaps matches TRBD2 (5 bases). This CDR3 has 17 residues. V dropped 1 base and J dropped 0 bases, with 15 bases sitting between them. CDR1 is SGHTA, CDR2 FQGNSA, per germline. The CDR3 DNA is TGTGCCAGCAGCTTAGACTCCATCTCGGGGTACCAAGAGACCCAGTACTTC. Its protein product is CASSLDSISGYQETQYF.

With regard to this clone: Distinct nucleotide sequences in the sample also encode this CDR3. V is TRBV5-4 and J is TRBJ2-5, with D unresolved. Trimming shortened V by 0 bases and J by 5 bases, and 5 bases separated the two germline ends. The CDR3 is 12 residues long. CDR1 and CDR2 (germline): SGHNT, YYREEE (reference sequence). CDR3 bases: TGTGCCAGCAGCTTGGGCCTGGAGACCCAGTACTTC. Its protein is CASSLGLETQYF.

The rearrangement links TRBV4-2 to TRBJ2-7, with 9 bases aligning to TRBD2. V shed 3 bases and J 1 base; nucleotides not matched to a gene: 13. This CDR3 is 18 amino acids long. CDR1 is LGHNA, CDR2 YNFKEQ, per germline. The CDR3 DNA reads TGTGCCAGCAGCCACCCCCCGGGTGCGGGAGGGGGTTCCTACGAGCAGTACTTC. The encoded protein is CASSHPPGAGGGSYEQYF.

This clone was seen just once. The gene calls are TRBV14 and TRBJ2-3; 10 bases align to TRBD2. The germline gives CDR1 SGHDN, CDR2 FVKESK. Trimming cost V 2 bases and J 4 bases; bases outside gene matches: 12. The CDR3 is made up of 18 amino acids. As DNA, the CDR3 is TGTGCCAGCAGCCAAAGTCCGGGACTAGCGATACGCGCAGATACGCAGTATTTT. The encoded protein is CASSQSPGLAIRADTQYF.

The rearrangement joins TRBV27 to TRBJ2-2; 7 bases are shared with TRBD1. The CDR3 is 19 residues long. Unmatched junction bases numbered 16, after V lost 3 bases and J lost 3 bases. CDR1 is MNHEY, CDR2 SMNVEV, per germline (reference sequence). The CDR3 loop is CASSFEGGFVFADTGELFF. The CDR3 DNA follows: TGTGCCAGCAGTTTCGAAGGGGGCTTTGTCTTTGCGGACACCGGGGAGCTGTTTTTT.

There are a few counts of this clone. The V and J genes are TRBV5-1 and TRBJ2-2; D is perhaps TRBD1 (6 bases). Deletions cut 4 bases from V and 5 bases from J, with 9 bases between. The CDR3 length is 13 residues. The V gene's germline CDR1 is SGHRS and CDR2 YFSETQ. The CDR3: CASSQDRTGELFF. The CDR3 DNA follows: TGCGCCAGCAGCCAAGACAGGACCGGGGAGCTGTTTTTT.

The chain carries TRBV14 and TRBJ1-1, with D perhaps TRBD1 (6 bases). Germline V gene data show CDR1 as SGHDN and CDR2 as FVKESK. V was shortened by 3 bases and J by 4 bases, with 12 bases between the two germline ends. CDR3 length: 14 residues. The CDR3 DNA sequence: TGTGCCAGCAGCCAGAGGGGAGGGGGCACTGAAGCTTTCTTT. It yields the protein CASSQRGGGTEAFF.

Only one count was recorded for this clone. In DNA, the CDR3 is TGTGCCAGCAACAGGGGAGGGCCTAACTATGGCTACACCTTC. Amino acids: CASNRGGPNYGYTF. The chain recombines TRBV2 with TRBJ1-2; TRBD1 aligns across 7 bases. Germline-derived CDR1 and CDR2 are SNHLY and FYNNEI. V gave up 7 bases and J gave up 0 bases; unmatched junction bases: 5. The CDR3 spans 14 residues.

The V call is TRBV19, the J call TRBJ1-2, with D possibly being TRBD1 (6 bases). Trimming took 3 bases from V and 4 from J, leaving 12 bases between them. The CDR3 is 14 amino acids. The germline V gene encodes CDR1 LNHDA and CDR2 SQIVND (reference sequence). CDR3 nucleotides: TGTGCCAGTAGTATTCCTGAGGGGGTCTATGGCTACACCTTC. As protein: CASSIPEGVYGYTF.

V is TRBV5-1 and J is TRBJ2-5; no clear D gene. This CDR3 comprises 15 residues. The germline V gene encodes CDR1 SGHRS and CDR2 YFSETQ. V was cut by 1 base and J by 8 bases, with 18 bases left in between. The CDR3 region has the DNA TGCGCCAGCAGCTTGCAGGCGGAGCTTGTTGGAACCCAGTACTTC. It encodes CASSLQAELVGTQYF.

V and J are TRBV9 and TRBJ2-1; 10 bases are a match to TRBD2. The CDR3 is 17 amino acids. Germline assignment: CDR1 SGDLS and CDR2 YYNGEE. J gave up 0 bases and V 2 bases, and 5 bases lay outside the gene matches. In DNA form, the CDR3 reads TGTGCCAGCAGCGTGGGACTAGCGACTTCCTCCTACAATGAGCAGTTCTTC. Translated: CASSVGLATSSYNEQFF. Full variable domain (missing parts from reference TRBV9 and TRBJ2-1): DSGVTQTPKHLITATGQRVTLRCSPRSGDLSVYWYQQSLDQGLQFLIQYYNGEERAKGNILERFSAQQFPDLHSELNLSSLELGDSALYFCASSVGLATSSYNEQFFGPGTRLTVL.

The table lists this clone with a count of one. The CDR3 spells CACDSGNTIYF. The CDR3 coding sequence is TGTGCCTGTGACAGTGGAAACACCATATATTTT. The chain uses TRBV30 and TRBJ1-3; tentatively, D is TRBD1 (5 bases). CDR1 GTSNPN and CDR2 SVGIG come from the germline V gene (reference sequence). The germline V and J ends were trimmed by 6 bases and 3 bases, with 6 bases remaining between them. The CDR3 covers 11 residues.

The V and J genes are TRBV11-2 and TRBJ2-1; tentative D call: TRBD1 (7 bases). Germline CDR1 reads SGHAT; CDR2 reads FQNNGV. The V and J ends lost 6 bases and 14 bases respectively, with 14 bases between them. The CDR3 loop spans 11 amino acids. The CDR3, as DNA: TGTGCCAGCAGGACGGAGGGGGCCGAGTTCTTC. This translates into CASRTEGAEFF.

The V gene is TRBV18, the J gene TRBJ1-2; tentatively, D is TRBD1 (6 bases). Trimming cost V 3 bases and J 4 bases, with 12 bases left between them. The CDR3 loop spans 14 amino acids. CDR1 is KGHSH and CDR2 is LQKENI in the germline V gene. The chain's CDR3 is CASSPQGNSYGYTF. The CDR3, as DNA: TGTGCCAGCTCACCGCAGGGGAATAGCTATGGCTACACCTTC.